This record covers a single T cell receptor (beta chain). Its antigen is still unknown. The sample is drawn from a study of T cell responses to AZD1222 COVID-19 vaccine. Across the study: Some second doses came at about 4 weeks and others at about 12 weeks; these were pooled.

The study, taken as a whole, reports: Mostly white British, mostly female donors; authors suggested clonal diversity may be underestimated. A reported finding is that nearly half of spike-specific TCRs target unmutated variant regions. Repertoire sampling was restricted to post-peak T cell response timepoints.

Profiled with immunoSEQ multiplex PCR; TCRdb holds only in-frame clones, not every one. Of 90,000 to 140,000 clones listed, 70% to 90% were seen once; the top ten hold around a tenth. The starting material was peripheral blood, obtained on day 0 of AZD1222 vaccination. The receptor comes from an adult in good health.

DNA of the CDR3: TGTGCCTGGAGTTCCCAGGGACAGGGAGCTTTCTTT. Its protein is CAWSSQGQGAFF. V is TRBV30 and J is TRBJ1-1; the match to TRBD1 covers 9 bases. In germline, CDR1 is GTSNPN, CDR2 SVGIG (reference sequence). V lost 2 bases to trimming and J lost 10 bases; unmatched junction nucleotides: 5. The CDR3 spans 12 residues.